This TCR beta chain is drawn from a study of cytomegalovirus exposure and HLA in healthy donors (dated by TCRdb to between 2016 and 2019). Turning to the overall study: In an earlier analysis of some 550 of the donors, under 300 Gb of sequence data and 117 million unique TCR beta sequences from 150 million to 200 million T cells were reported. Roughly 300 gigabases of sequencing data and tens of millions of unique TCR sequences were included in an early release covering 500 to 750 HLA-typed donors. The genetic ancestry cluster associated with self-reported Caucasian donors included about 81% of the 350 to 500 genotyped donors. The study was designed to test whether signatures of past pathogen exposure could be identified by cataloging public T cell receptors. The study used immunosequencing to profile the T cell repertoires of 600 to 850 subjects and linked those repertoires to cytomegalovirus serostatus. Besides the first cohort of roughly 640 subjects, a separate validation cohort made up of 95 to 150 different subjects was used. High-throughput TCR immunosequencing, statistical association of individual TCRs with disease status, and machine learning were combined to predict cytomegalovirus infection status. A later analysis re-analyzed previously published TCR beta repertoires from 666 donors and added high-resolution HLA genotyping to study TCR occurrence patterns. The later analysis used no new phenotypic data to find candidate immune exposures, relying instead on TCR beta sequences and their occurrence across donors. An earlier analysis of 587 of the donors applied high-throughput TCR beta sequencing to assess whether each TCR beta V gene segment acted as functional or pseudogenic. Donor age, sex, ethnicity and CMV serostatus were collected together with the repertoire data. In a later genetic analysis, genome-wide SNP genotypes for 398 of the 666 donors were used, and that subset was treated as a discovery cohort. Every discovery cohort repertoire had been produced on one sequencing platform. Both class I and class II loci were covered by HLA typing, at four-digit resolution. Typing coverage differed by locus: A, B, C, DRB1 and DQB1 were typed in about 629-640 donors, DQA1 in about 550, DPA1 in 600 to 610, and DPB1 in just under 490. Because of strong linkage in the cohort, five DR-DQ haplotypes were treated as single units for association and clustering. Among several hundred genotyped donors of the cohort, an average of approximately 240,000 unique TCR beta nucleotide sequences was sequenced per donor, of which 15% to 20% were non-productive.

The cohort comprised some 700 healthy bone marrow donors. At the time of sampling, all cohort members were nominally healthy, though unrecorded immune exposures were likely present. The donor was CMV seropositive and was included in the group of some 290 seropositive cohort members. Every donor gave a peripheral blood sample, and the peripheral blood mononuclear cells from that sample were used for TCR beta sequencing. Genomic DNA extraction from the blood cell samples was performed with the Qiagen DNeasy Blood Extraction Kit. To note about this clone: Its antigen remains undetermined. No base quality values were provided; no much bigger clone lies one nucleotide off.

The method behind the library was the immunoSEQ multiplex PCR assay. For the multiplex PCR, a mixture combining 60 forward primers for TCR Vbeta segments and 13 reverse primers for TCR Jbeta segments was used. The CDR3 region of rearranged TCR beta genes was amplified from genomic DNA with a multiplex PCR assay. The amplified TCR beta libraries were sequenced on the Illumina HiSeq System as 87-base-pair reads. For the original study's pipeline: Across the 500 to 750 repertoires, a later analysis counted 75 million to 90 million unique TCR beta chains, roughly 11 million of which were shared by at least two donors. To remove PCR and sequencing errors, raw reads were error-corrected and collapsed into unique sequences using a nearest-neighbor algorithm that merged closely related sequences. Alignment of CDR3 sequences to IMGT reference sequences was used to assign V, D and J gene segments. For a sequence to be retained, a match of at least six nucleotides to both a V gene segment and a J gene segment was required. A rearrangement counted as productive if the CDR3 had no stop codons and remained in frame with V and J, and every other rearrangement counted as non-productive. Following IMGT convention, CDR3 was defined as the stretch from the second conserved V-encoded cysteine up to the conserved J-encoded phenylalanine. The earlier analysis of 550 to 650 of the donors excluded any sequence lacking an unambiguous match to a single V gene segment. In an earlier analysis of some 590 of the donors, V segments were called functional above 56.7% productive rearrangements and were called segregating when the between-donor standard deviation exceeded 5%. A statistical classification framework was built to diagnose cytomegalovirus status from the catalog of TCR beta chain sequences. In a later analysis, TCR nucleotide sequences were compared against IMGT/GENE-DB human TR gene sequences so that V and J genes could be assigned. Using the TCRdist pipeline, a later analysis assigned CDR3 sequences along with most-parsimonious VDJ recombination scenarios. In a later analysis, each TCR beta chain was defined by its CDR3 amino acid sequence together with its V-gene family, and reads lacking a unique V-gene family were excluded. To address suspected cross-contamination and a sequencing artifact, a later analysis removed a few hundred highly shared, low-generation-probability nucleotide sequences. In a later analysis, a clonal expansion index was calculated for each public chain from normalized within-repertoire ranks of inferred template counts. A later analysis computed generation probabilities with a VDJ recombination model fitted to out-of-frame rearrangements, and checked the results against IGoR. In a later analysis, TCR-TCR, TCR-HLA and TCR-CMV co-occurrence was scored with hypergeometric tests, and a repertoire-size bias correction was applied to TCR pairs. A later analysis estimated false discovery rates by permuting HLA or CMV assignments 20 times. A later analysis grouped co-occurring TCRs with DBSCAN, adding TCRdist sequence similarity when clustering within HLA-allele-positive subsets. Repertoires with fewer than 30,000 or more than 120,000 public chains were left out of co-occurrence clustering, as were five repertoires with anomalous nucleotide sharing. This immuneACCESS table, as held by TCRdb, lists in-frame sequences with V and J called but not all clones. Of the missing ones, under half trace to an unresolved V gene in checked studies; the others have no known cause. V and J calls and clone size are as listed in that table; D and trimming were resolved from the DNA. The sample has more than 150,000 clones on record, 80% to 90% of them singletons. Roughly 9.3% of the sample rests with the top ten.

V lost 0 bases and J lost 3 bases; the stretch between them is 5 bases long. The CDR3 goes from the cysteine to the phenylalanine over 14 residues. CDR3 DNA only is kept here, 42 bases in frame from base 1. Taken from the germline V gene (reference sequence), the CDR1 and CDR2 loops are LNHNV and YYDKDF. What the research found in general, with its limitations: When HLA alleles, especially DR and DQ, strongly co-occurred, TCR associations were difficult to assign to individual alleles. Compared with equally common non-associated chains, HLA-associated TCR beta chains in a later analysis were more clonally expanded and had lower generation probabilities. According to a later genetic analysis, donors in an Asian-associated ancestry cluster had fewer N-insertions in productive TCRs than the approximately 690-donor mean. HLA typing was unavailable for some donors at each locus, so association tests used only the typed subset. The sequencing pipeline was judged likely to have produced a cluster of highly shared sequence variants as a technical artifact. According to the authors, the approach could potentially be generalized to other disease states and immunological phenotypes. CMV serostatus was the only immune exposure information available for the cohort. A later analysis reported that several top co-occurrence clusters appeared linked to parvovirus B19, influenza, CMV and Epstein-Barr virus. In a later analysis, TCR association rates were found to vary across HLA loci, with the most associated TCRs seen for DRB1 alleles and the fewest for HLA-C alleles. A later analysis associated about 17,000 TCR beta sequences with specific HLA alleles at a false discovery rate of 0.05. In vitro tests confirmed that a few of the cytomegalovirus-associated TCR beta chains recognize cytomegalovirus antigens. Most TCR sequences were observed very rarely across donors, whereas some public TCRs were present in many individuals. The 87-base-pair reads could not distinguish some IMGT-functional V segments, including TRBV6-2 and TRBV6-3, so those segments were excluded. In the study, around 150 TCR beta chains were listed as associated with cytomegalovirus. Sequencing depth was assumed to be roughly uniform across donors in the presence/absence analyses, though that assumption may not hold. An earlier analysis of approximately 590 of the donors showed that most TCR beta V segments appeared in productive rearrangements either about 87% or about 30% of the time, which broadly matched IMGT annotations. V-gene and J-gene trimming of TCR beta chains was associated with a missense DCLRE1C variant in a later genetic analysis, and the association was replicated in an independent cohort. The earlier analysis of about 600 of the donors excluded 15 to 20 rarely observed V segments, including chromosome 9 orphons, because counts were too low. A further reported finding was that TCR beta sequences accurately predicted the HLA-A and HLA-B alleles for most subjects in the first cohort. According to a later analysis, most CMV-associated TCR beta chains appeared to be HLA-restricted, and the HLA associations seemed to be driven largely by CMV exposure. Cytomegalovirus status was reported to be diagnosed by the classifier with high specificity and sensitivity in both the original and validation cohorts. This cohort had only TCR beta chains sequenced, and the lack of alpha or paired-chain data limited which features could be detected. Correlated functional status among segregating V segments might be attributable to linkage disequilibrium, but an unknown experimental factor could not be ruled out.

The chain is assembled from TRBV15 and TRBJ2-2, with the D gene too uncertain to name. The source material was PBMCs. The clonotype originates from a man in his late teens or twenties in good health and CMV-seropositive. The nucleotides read TGTGCCACCAGCAGAGATCCCGACACCGGGGAGCTGTTTTTT. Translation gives CATSRDPDTGELFF.